The 27 T cell receptor beta chains below all came from one sample that was sequenced in a study of identical twins. TCRdb recomputed calls from the 5' RACE reads with MiXCR, one row per CDR3 protein. The sample yields around 960,000 distinct CDR3 sequences, roughly an eighth seen once. This same sample was also part of a study on yellow fever vaccine responses in identical twins.

Sequences were obtained from PBMCs. Receptors originate from a woman aged 18 to 35 in good health.

This clonotype appeared a few times. The rearrangement uses TRBV6-2 or TRBV6-3 and TRBJ2-3, with 9 bases identical to TRBD2. The V gene end was trimmed by 0 bases and the J gene end by 2 bases; junction bases not matched to a gene: 3. The CDR3 totals 16 residues. Germline V lookup: CDR1 MNHEY, CDR2 SVGEGT. As DNA, the CDR3 is TGTGCCAGCAGTTACTCTAGCGGGGGTATCACAGATACGCAGTATTTT. This gives the protein CASSYSSGGITDTQYF.

This chain links TRBV4-1 with TRBJ2-2; D tentatively reads TRBD1 or TRBD2 (5 bases each). V lost 5 bases to trimming and J lost 6 bases, with 13 bases between them. This CDR3 spans 14 amino acids. Germline-derived CDR1 and CDR2 are MGHRA and YSYEKL. DNA of the CDR3: TGCGCCAGCAGCAAGGGGACGGGCGCCGGGGAGCTGTTTTTT. Translating it yields CASSKGTGAGELFF.

Ten or more counts support this clonotype. The rearrangement links TRBV9 to TRBJ2-1, with D perhaps matching TRBD2 (6 bases). Germline V lookup: CDR1 SGDLS, CDR2 YYNGEE. The CDR3 has 16 amino acids. The V gene lost 0 bases and the J gene lost 1 base, with 11 bases spanning the gap. CDR3 nucleotide sequence: TGTGCCAGCAGCGTAGTTGACCGGGGGTCCTACAATGAGCAGTTCTTC. Amino acid sequence: CASSVVDRGSYNEQFF.

The chain recombines TRBV28 with TRBJ2-2; D remains unclear. This CDR3 has 13 amino acids. Germline CDR1 is MDHEN and CDR2 is SYDVKM. V was shortened by 6 bases and J by 5 bases, with 10 bases between the two germline ends. CDR3 DNA: TGTGCCAGCAGAAGATGGGCAACCGGGGAGCTGTTTTTT. It yields the protein CASRRWATGELFF.

The rearrangement joins TRBV20-1 to TRBJ2-3; 14 bases match TRBD2. The CDR3 extends over 16 amino acids. In germline, CDR1 is DFQATT, CDR2 SNEGSKA (reference sequence). The V and J ends lost 6 bases and 10 bases, in that order; junction bases with no gene match: 15. CDR3 sequence: CSANQPGLAGEAAQYF. CDR3 in DNA: TGCAGTGCGAATCAACCGGGACTAGCGGGGGAGGCTGCGCAGTATTTT.

The chain recombines TRBV13 with TRBJ2-5; D uncertain. CDR3 length equals 14 residues. The V gene's germline CDR1 is PRHDT and CDR2 FYEKMQ (reference sequence). Between the trimmed V and J ends, which lost 2 bases and 3 bases, there was a span of 10 bases. CDR3 loop: CASSLSMKKETQYF. The CDR3 DNA is TGTGCCAGCAGCTTATCGATGAAAAAAGAGACCCAGTACTTC.

The genes are TRBV10-3 and TRBJ2-4, with TRBD2 matching 14 bases. Germline CDR1 ENHRY, CDR2 SYGVKD. The CDR3 covers 15 residues. The V gene end was trimmed by 4 bases and the J gene end by 8 bases; junction bases not matched to a gene: 4. The CDR3 sequence: CAISAGTSGSYIQYF. In nucleotides, the CDR3 is TGTGCCATCAGTGCTGGGACTAGCGGGAGTTACATTCAGTACTTC.

This clonotype was seen a few times. The gene calls are TRBV12-3 or TRBV12-4 and TRBJ2-2; 13 bases line up with TRBD2. The length of the CDR3 is 19 residues. V lost 6 bases to trimming and J lost 3 bases; unmatched junction nucleotides: 13. CDR3 coding DNA: TGTGCCAGCAGCCCAGGGGGACTAGCGGGAAGATTGTACACCGGGGAGCTGTTTTTT. Translation: CASSPGGLAGRLYTGELFF.

CDR3 DNA: TGTGCCAGCAGCTTAGATTTTTCGGGAGGCTCTTACAATGAGCAGTTCTTC. Its translation: CASSLDFSGGSYNEQFF. The V and J genes are TRBV11-3 and TRBJ2-1; 7 bases line up with TRBD2. CDR1 is SGHNT and CDR2 is YENEEA in the germline V gene. There are 17 residues in the CDR3. The V segment lost 0 bases and the J segment 4 bases; nucleotides outside the gene matches: 9.

This clonotype was seen more than once but under ten times. This chain joins TRBV10-1 and TRBJ2-1, with 8 bases lining up with TRBD1. Looked up from germline, CDR1 is WNHNN and CDR2 is SYGVQD (reference sequence). V dropped 8 bases and J dropped 2; count of bases not matched to a gene: 5. The CDR3 is 14 amino acids. In DNA, the CDR3 is TGCGCCAGCCTCCGGACAGGGACCTACAATGAGCAGTTCTTC. The encoded protein is CASLRTGTYNEQFF.

The chain combines TRBV4-2 with TRBJ2-1; possibly TRBD2 for D (6 bases). In germline, CDR1 is LGHNA, CDR2 YNFKEQ. The length of the CDR3 is 16 residues. The germline V and J ends were trimmed by 0 bases and 2 bases, with 11 bases remaining between them. CDR3 region: CASSQEMLAAYNEQFF. CDR3 nucleotides: TGTGCCAGCAGCCAAGAAATGTTAGCGGCCTACAATGAGCAGTTCTTC.

This clonotype has only a few counts. CDR3 amino acids: CASSYRFSGELFF. CDR3 DNA: TGTGCCAGCAGTTACCGATTCTCCGGGGAGCTGTTTTTT. The V and J genes are TRBV6-2 or TRBV6-3 and TRBJ2-2; D remains unclear. This CDR3 has 13 amino acids. V shed 2 bases and J shed 6 bases, with 7 bases lying between them. Germline lookup yields CDR1 MNHEY and CDR2 SVGEGT.

The chain is built from TRBV20-1 and TRBJ1-6; D remains ambiguous. The CDR3 runs 17 residues. Germline assignment: CDR1 DFQATT and CDR2 SNEGSKA (reference sequence). V gave up 1 base and J gave up 3 bases, with 16 bases separating them. The CDR3 reads CSARGILVNSYNSPLHF. In DNA, the CDR3 is TGCAGTGCTAGAGGAATATTGGTTAACAGCTATAATTCACCCCTCCACTTT.

This clonotype came up many times. CDR3 region: CASGTSGHSYNEQFF. CDR3 DNA sequence: TGTGCCAGCGGGACTAGCGGTCACTCCTACAATGAGCAGTTCTTC. V and J are TRBV9 and TRBJ2-1; 11 bases line up with TRBD2. V lost 7 bases and J lost 0; bases outside the gene matches: 3. The CDR3 has 15 amino acids. Germline V gene sequence: CDR1 SGDLS, CDR2 YYNGEE.

This chain connects TRBV6-2 or TRBV6-3 to TRBJ2-1, with 13 bases identical to TRBD2. Germline assignment: CDR1 MNHEY and CDR2 SVGEGT. The CDR3 consists of 16 residues. V shed 2 bases and J 5 bases; nucleotides not matched to a gene: 3. The CDR3 protein is CASSYGGLAGDNEQFF. DNA for the CDR3: TGTGCCAGCAGTTACGGCGGACTAGCGGGAGACAATGAGCAGTTCTTC.

The chain has TRBV12-3 or TRBV12-4 and TRBJ2-1; 10 bases are a match to TRBD2. Unmatched junction bases numbered 10, after V lost 1 base and J lost 4 bases. The CDR3 runs 18 residues. In DNA form, the CDR3 reads TGTGCCAGCAGTTTAGGGGCTAGCGGGAGTGCGGGTTACAATGAGCAGTTCTTC. Its translation is CASSLGASGSAGYNEQFF.

This clonotype was seen a few times. This chain joins TRBV2 and TRBJ1-2; the D is unclear. Germline assignment: CDR1 SNHLY and CDR2 FYNNEI. The V end was cut by 6 bases, the J end by 4 bases, with 18 bases between. CDR3 length: 15 residues. The CDR3 loop is CASSERSGFGYGYTF. The CDR3, as DNA: TGTGCCAGCAGCGAACGCTCAGGATTCGGCTATGGCTACACCTTC.

This clonotype was observed at least ten times. The gene calls are TRBV4-1 and TRBJ1-5; D not certain. The CDR3 loop spans 15 amino acids. The V and J ends lost 4 bases and 7 bases respectively, with 17 bases between them. Per the germline V gene, CDR1 is MGHRA and CDR2 is YSYEKL. CDR3 amino acids: CASSLPPAGSQPQHF. CDR3 DNA: TGCGCCAGCAGCCTTCCCCCAGCCGGGTCCCAGCCCCAGCATTTT.

The chain uses TRBV24-1 and TRBJ1-5; 7 bases are a match to TRBD1. The CDR3 has 16 amino acids. Germline V gene data show CDR1 as KGHDR and CDR2 as SFDVKD. J was trimmed by 7 bases and V by 4 bases; bases with no gene match: 12. CDR3 DNA: TGTGCCACCAGTGACCCGAGTACAGGGGCGAGACAGCCCCAGCATTTT. It encodes CATSDPSTGARQPQHF.

This clonotype turned up a few times. The CDR3, as DNA: TGCAGCTTTTGGGCCAGGGGGGAAGATACGCAGTATTTT. Amino acid sequence: CSFWARGEDTQYF. This chain uses TRBV29-1 with TRBJ2-3; tentative D call: TRBD1 (7 bases). From germline, CDR1 is SQVTM and CDR2 ANQGSEA. This CDR3 contains 13 residues. Trimming took 8 bases from V and 5 from J, leaving 17 bases between them.

The rearrangement joins TRBV12-3 or TRBV12-4 to TRBJ1-1; D is unclear. The CDR3 covers 14 residues. V lost 4 bases and J lost 7, with 16 bases in between. CDR3 sequence: CASSSSSALDEAFF. Written as DNA, the CDR3 is TGTGCCAGCAGTTCCTCTTCCGCGTTAGATGAAGCTTTCTTT.

The chain uses TRBV7-9 and TRBJ1-1; D not certain. Germline CDR1 reads SEHNR; CDR2 reads FQNEAQ (reference sequence). V dropped 1 base and J dropped 4 bases, with 7 bases sitting between them. CDR3 length: 13 residues. CDR3 in DNA: TGTGCCAGCAGCTTAGACGCGAGCACTGAAGCTTTCTTT. Translated, it gives CASSLDASTEAFF.

This clonotype was seen only a few times. The chain is built from TRBV20-1 and TRBJ2-2; weak D call: TRBD2 (5 bases). The CDR3 consists of 14 residues. Trimming left V 4 bases short and J 4 bases short, with 13 bases between. Germline assignment: CDR1 DFQATT and CDR2 SNEGSKA (reference sequence). Here the CDR3 reads CSATQSEGTGELFF. CDR3 nucleotide sequence: TGCAGTGCTACTCAGTCAGAGGGCACCGGGGAGCTGTTTTTT.

This clonotype was counted only a few times. The DNA for the CDR3 is TGCGCCAGAGAGCCGGGGTTCGTTGTTCAGTACTTC. Its translation: CAREPGFVVQYF. V gene TRBV5-1 combines with J gene TRBJ2-4, with a weak D call TRBD2 (5 bases). Germline-derived CDR1 and CDR2 are SGHRS and YFSETQ. Between the trimmed V and J ends, which lost 8 bases and 11 bases, there was a span of 17 bases. The CDR3 spans 12 residues.

V usage is TRBV3-1 and J usage is TRBJ2-7; D is undetermined. This CDR3 comprises 15 residues. Trimming left V 1 base short and J 2 bases short, with 12 bases between. Germline CDR1 reads LGHDT; CDR2 reads YNNKEL (reference sequence). DNA of the CDR3: TGTGCCAGCAGCCAAGGTCCCGTAGGGACCTACGAGCAGTACGTC. Protein product: CASSQGPVGTYEQYV.

V is TRBV11-2 and J is TRBJ2-1; TRBD1 aligns across 7 bases. The V segment lost 0 bases and the J segment 3 bases; nucleotides outside the gene matches: 11. The germline CDR1 and CDR2 sequences are SGHAT and FQNNGV. This CDR3 contains 18 residues. The CDR3 coding sequence is TGTGCCAGCAGCTTAGACCCGAACAGGGGCAAAGACTACAATGAGCAGTTCTTC. Encoded protein: CASSLDPNRGKDYNEQFF.

The rearrangement joins TRBV4-1 to TRBJ2-1; D is unresolved. From germline, CDR1 is MGHRA and CDR2 YSYEKL. V lost 1 base and J 7 bases, leaving 8 bases between the germline ends. There are 13 residues in the CDR3. CDR3 loop: CASSQGPRNEQFF. In nucleotides, the CDR3 is TGCGCCAGCAGCCAAGGGCCGAGAAATGAGCAGTTCTTC.